A single sample gave rise to the 26 T cell receptor beta chains below, sequenced in a study of OX40 agonist ivuxolimab in advanced cancers. Data came from immunoSEQ multiplex PCR; TCRdb stores just in-frame clones and leaves some out. The table records 60,000 or so clones, about 86% of them present only once. The source was CD4+ or CD8+ T cells sorted from blood, collected in a trial of the OX40 agonist ivuxolimab. These receptor sequences come from an adult with an advanced solid tumor such as melanoma, head and neck, liver or kidney cancer.

This clone has only one observation. One junction end disagrees with the germline gene, perhaps due to a read error. The chain joins TRBV4-1 to TRBJ2-7; D might be TRBD2 (7 bases). Germline V gene sequence: CDR1 MGHRA, CDR2 YSYEKL. The CDR3 has 13 residues. The CDR3: CASSQGPAGYRDF. The CDR3 coding sequence is TGCGCCAGCAGCCAAGGACCAGCGGGGTACAGGGACTTC.

CDR3 sequence reads: CASSVGGRGNTIYF. DNA of the CDR3: TGTGCCAGCAGCGTAGGGGGCAGGGGAAACACCATATATTTT. This rearrangement joins TRBV9 to TRBJ1-3; D possibly corresponds to TRBD1 (5 bases). The CDR3 spans 14 residues. Germline V lookup: CDR1 SGDLS, CDR2 YYNGEE. V lost 0 bases, J lost 4 bases, and 8 bases lay in between.

The chain is built from TRBV5-1 and TRBJ2-3, with TRBD2 as a possible D gene (5 bases). Trimming left V 0 bases short and J 2 bases short, with 13 bases between. The CDR3 sequence is 16 residues long. Germline CDR1 and CDR2: SGHRS and YFSETQ. The CDR3 spells CASSLGEGTITDTQYF. The CDR3 bases are TGCGCCAGCAGCTTGGGTGAGGGCACAATCACAGATACGCAGTATTTT.

The chain combines TRBV6-5 with TRBJ2-1; weak D call: TRBD1 (5 bases). Germline lookup yields CDR1 MNHEY and CDR2 SVGAGI. This CDR3 comprises 15 residues. Trimming shortened V by 2 bases and J by 0 bases, and 8 bases separated the two germline ends. CDR3 in DNA: TGTGCCAGCAGTTACGACAGTAACTCCTACAATGAGCAGTTCTTC. Its protein is CASSYDSNSYNEQFF.

The chain employs TRBV7-8 and TRBJ1-3; 10 bases align to TRBD1. Germline lookup yields CDR1 SGHVS and CDR2 FQNEAQ. The junction had 11 bases not matched to a gene; V was cut back by 5 bases and J by 4 bases. This CDR3 spans 17 amino acids. For the CDR3, the DNA is TGTGCCAGCAGCCCGCGGACAGGGGGAAGTGTAGGAAACACCATATATTTT. Translating gives CASSPRTGGSVGNTIYF.

The rearrangement joins TRBV27 to TRBJ2-7; D may be TRBD2 (6 bases). The V gene's germline CDR1 is MNHEY and CDR2 SMNVEV (reference sequence). Trimming cost V 4 bases and J 3 bases, with 13 bases left between them. The CDR3 is 14 residues long. CDR3 nucleotide sequence: TGTGCCAGCAGTTGGGACGGGGGACTCTACGAGCAGTACTTC. As protein: CASSWDGGLYEQYF.

The rearrangement uses TRBV9 and TRBJ1-4; D is unresolved. The germline V gene has CDR1 SGDLS and CDR2 YYNGEE. The CDR3 runs to 16 residues. V was pared by 2 bases and J by 0 bases, with 11 bases between. The CDR3 is CASSVTPTTTNEKLFF. The DNA of the CDR3 is TGTGCCAGCAGCGTCACACCGACGACAACTAATGAAAAACTGTTTTTT.

The chain uses TRBV5-6 and TRBJ1-1; the D is unclear. Trimming removed 0 bases at V and 0 bases at J, with 9 bases between. The CDR3 runs to 15 residues. CDR1 is SGHDT and CDR2 is YYEEEE in the germline V gene. For the CDR3, the DNA is TGTGCCAGCAGCTTGGGAGGGAGTATGAACACTGAAGCTTTCTTT. Translation: CASSLGGSMNTEAFF.

The rearrangement uses TRBV7-9 and TRBJ2-7; TRBD1 matches at 7 bases. V trimming: 4 bases; J trimming: 3 bases; junction bases outside the gene matches: 3. The CDR3 covers 13 residues. The germline V gene has CDR1 SEHNR and CDR2 FQNEAQ (reference sequence). CDR3: CASSSGQFYEQYF. The CDR3 nucleotides read TGTGCCAGCAGCTCGGGACAGTTCTACGAGCAGTACTTC.

V and J are TRBV11-2 and TRBJ1-4; TRBD1 agrees at 10 bases. The CDR3 totals 15 residues. Germline V lookup: CDR1 SGHAT, CDR2 FQNNGV. V dropped 1 base and J dropped 5; count of bases not matched to a gene: 1. DNA for the CDR3: TGTGCCAGCAGCTTAGCGACAGGGGGCAATGAAAAACTGTTTTTT. It specifies CASSLATGGNEKLFF.

The chain carries TRBV4-1 and TRBJ2-5; the D is unclear. The DNA end is a closer match to TRBJ2-7, so the J assignment may be wrong. The CDR3 contains 13 residues. Germline V gene lookup returns CDR1 MGHRA and CDR2 YSYEKL. This chain's CDR3 is CASSQGPFYEQYF. The CDR3 nucleotides are TGCGCCAGCAGCCAAGGTCCCTTCTACGAGCAGTACTTC.

The V and J genes are TRBV6-5 and TRBJ2-5, with TRBD1 as a possible D gene (5 bases). V was pared by 7 bases and J by 3 bases, with 15 bases between. CDR1 is MNHEY, CDR2 SVGAGI, per germline. The CDR3 covers 14 residues. The CDR3 DNA is TGTGCCAGCACCAAAGGGGTACCAGAAGAGACCCAGTACTTC. Protein sequence: CASTKGVPEETQYF.

The rearrangement links TRBV15 to TRBJ2-3; 10 nucleotides line up with TRBD1. This CDR3 comprises 17 residues. From germline, CDR1 is LNHNV and CDR2 YYDKDF (reference sequence). The trim removed 0 bases at V and 2 bases at J, leaving 5 bases unmatched. The CDR3 loop is CATSRDSGTGVTDTQYF. The CDR3 nucleotides read TGTGCCACCAGCAGAGATAGTGGGACAGGGGTCACAGATACGCAGTATTTT.

The chain carries TRBV13 and TRBJ2-7; TRBD1 matches 8 bases. Per the germline V gene, CDR1 is PRHDT and CDR2 is FYEKMQ (reference sequence). After removal of 0 bases from V and 0 bases from J, the junction contained 10 bases not matched to a gene. CDR3 length equals 18 residues. In DNA, the CDR3 is TGTGCCAGCAGCTTAGGAGTTGATGAGGGACAGGCCTCCTACGAGCAGTACTTC. This translates into CASSLGVDEGQASYEQYF.

CDR3 residues: CASSPGWDRDYMNTEAFF. The CDR3 DNA reads as TGTGCCAGCAGCCCCGGTTGGGACAGGGATTACATGAACACTGAAGCTTTCTTT. The chain recombines TRBV5-6 with TRBJ1-1, with 9 bases fitting TRBD1. Germline V CDR1 and CDR2: SGHDT, YYEEEE. Germline trimming cut 4 bases from V and 0 bases from J; bases unmatched to any gene: 13. The CDR3 length is 18 residues.

This clone was observed once. CDR3 DNA sequence: TGTGCCAGCAGTTCTAGCCGACAGGGCTACACTGAAGCTTTCTTT. It encodes CASSSSRQGYTEAFF. The chain combines TRBV6-6 with TRBJ1-1, with 7 bases matching TRBD1. The junction had 8 bases not matched to a gene; V was cut back by 4 bases and J by 3 bases. The CDR3 is made up of 15 amino acids. Germline V gives CDR1 MNHNY, CDR2 SVGAGI (reference sequence).

This clone appeared once. The chain joins TRBV7-9 to TRBJ2-5; D might be TRBD2 (6 bases). The germline gives CDR1 SEHNR, CDR2 FQNEAQ (reference sequence). The CDR3 is 14 amino acids. Trimming took off 2 bases at V and 4 bases at J, with 11 bases between the two ends. CDR3: CASSLLGSGETQYF. DNA of the CDR3: TGTGCCAGCAGCTTACTGGGTAGCGGAGAGACCCAGTACTTC.

The chain joins TRBV28 to TRBJ2-4; D unclear. This CDR3 has 16 amino acids. Trimming pared 3 bases from V and 0 bases from J, leaving 12 bases between. Germline CDR1 and CDR2: MDHEN and SYDVKM. CDR3 in amino acids: CASSLRTELAKNIQYF. The CDR3 nucleotides read TGTGCCAGCAGTTTGAGGACGGAACTAGCCAAAAACATTCAGTACTTC.

This chain connects TRBV6-1 to TRBJ1-1; no reliable D call. There are 15 residues in the CDR3. Per germline, CDR1 MNHNS and CDR2 SASEGT. Deletions cut 2 bases from V and 8 bases from J, with 18 bases between. The CDR3 sequence: CASSESKGGVQEAFF. Written as DNA, the CDR3 is TGTGCCAGCAGTGAAAGTAAGGGCGGAGTGCAAGAAGCTTTCTTT.

The V and J genes are TRBV7-3 and TRBJ2-7; TRBD2 matches 10 bases. This CDR3 has 19 residues. CDR1 SGHTA and CDR2 FQGTGA come from the germline V gene. J gave up 5 bases and V 3 bases, and 19 bases lay outside the gene matches. Written as DNA, the CDR3 is TGTGCCAGCAGCTTTGCGGAACATCTTCCCGGGACTAGCGCAAACGAGCAGTACTTC. As protein: CASSFAEHLPGTSANEQYF. The full variable domain, rest sourced from reference TRBV7-3 and TRBJ2-7, is GAGVSQTPSNKVTEKGKYVELRCDPISGHTALYWYRQSLGQGPEFLIYFQGTGAADDSGLPNDRFFAVRPEGSVSTLKIQRTERGDSAVYLCASSFAEHLPGTSANEQYFGPGTRLTVT.

This clone was detected a few times. The chain recombines TRBV13 with TRBJ2-7, with D hard to call. CDR1 and CDR2 from the germline V gene are PRHDT and FYEKMQ (reference sequence). The length of the CDR3 is 13 residues. The ends were cut back, 0 bases at V and 2 bases at J, with 5 bases in the middle. The CDR3 spells CASSLGRAYEQYF. The CDR3 DNA sequence: TGTGCCAGCAGCTTAGGCCGAGCCTACGAGCAGTACTTC.

In regard to this clone: One junction end disagrees with the germline gene, perhaps due to a read error. The rearrangement uses TRBV7-7 and TRBJ1-4, with D possibly being TRBD1 (5 bases). CDR3 length: 16 residues. From germline, CDR1 is SSHAT and CDR2 FNYEAQ (reference sequence). CDR3 loop: CASSLQAWLMKGKLFF. As DNA, the CDR3 is TGTGCTAGCAGCTTACAGGCATGGCTTATGAAGGGAAAACTGTTTTTT.

The chain uses TRBV7-9 and TRBJ1-2; D not certain. CDR1 is SEHNR and CDR2 is FQNEAQ in the germline V gene (reference sequence). Trimming took off 3 bases at V and 7 bases at J, with 3 bases between the two ends. The CDR3 spans 10 residues. In nucleotides, the CDR3 is TGTGCCAGCAGCTTCGGTGGCTACACCTTC. Its translation: CASSFGGYTF.

This chain links TRBV6-1 with TRBJ1-2; D is possibly TRBD1 (5 bases). V gave up 3 bases and J gave up 6 bases, with 14 bases separating them. The CDR3 consists of 14 residues. Germline V gene lookup returns CDR1 MNHNS and CDR2 SASEGT. CDR3 sequence reads: CASSEPGTGNGYTF. CDR3 DNA: TGTGCCAGCAGTGAGCCCGGGACGGGCAATGGCTACACCTTC.

This clone appeared once. The rearrangement links TRBV19 to TRBJ1-2; 7 bases line up with TRBD1. The germline V gene has CDR1 LNHDA and CDR2 SQIVND (reference sequence). J gave up 4 bases and V 9 bases, and 17 bases lay outside the gene matches. The CDR3 consists of 16 residues. In DNA form, the CDR3 reads TGTGCCAGCGAGTCACGACAGGGCTCGAGTTTCTATGGCTACACCTTC. Translation: CASESRQGSSFYGYTF.

The chain recombines TRBV6-5 with TRBJ1-3; 9 bases agree with TRBD1. The CDR3 consists of 16 residues. J was trimmed by 1 base and V by 4 bases; bases with no gene match: 5. Looked up from germline, CDR1 is MNHEY and CDR2 is SVGAGI. This CDR3 reads CASSLGQGRSGNTIYF. CDR3 bases: TGTGCCAGCAGTTTGGGACAGGGACGGTCTGGAAACACCATATATTTT.